This TCR beta chain derives from a study of T cell responses to AZD1222 COVID-19 vaccine. Study-wide points: There were repertoire samples only from the period after the peak T cell response. A mostly white British donor set with more females was recruited, and clonal diversity was possibly underestimated. Spike regions recognized by vaccine-associated CD4 TCRs spanned the protein, led by 160-218 and 743-854. In the spike-specific TCR repertoire, nearly half reportedly target unmutated variant regions.

Repertoires were generated with immunoSEQ multiplex PCR, while TCRdb's copy carries only in-frame clones and drops some. This table has under 200,000 clones, over 85% appearing once. The CDR3 extends over 15 amino acids. CDR1 is GTSNPN, CDR2 SVGIG, per germline (reference sequence). V lost 0 bases, J lost 3 bases, and 4 bases stayed unmatched. The sample holds one count of this clone. Its antigen is not identified. The sample consisted of peripheral blood, taken 28 days after the second dose of the MenACWY control vaccine. The gene calls are TRBV30 and TRBJ2-2, with TRBD2 matching 7 bases. The source of this sequence is an adult who received the MenACWY meningococcal vaccine as a control. The CDR3 region is CAWSVRGRDTGELFF. The CDR3 DNA reads TGTGCCTGGAGTGTACGGGGGAGGGACACCGGGGAGCTGTTTTTT.